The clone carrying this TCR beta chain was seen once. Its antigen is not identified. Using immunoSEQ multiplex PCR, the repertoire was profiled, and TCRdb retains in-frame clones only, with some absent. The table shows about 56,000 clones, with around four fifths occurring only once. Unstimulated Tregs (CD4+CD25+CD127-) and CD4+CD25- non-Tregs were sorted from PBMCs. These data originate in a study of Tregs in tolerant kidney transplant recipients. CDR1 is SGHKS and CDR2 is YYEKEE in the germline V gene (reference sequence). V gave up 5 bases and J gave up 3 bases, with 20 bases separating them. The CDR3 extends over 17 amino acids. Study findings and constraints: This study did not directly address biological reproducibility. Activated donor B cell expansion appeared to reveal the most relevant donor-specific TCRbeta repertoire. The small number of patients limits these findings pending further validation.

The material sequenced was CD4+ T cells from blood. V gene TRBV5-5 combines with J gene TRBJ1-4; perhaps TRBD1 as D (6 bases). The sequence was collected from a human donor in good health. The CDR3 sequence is CASRQSGGLRANEKLFF. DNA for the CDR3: TGTGCCAGCAGGCAGAGTGGGGGGCTAAGGGCTAATGAAAAACTGTTTTTT.